Sequencing of this TCR beta chain was carried out in a study of control samples from healthy donors and cancer patients. Here immunoSEQ multiplex PCR was the method, and the copy in TCRdb shows in-frame clones only, minus some. The sample consists of about 120,000 clones, more than 75% of them appearing once. CDR1 and CDR2 from the germline V gene are LNHNV and YYDKDF (reference sequence). CDR3 length: 12 amino acids. V lost 2 bases to trimming and J lost 11 bases, with 12 bases between them. This chain links TRBV15 with TRBJ1-1; D is unresolved. What was sequenced was blood. This receptor was obtained from a woman aged 70-85 years in good health. CDR3 protein: CATSRLLGMAFF. The CDR3 bases are TGTGCCACCAGCAGACTCCTCGGCATGGCTTTCTTT. The whole variable domain, filled in from reference TRBV15 and TRBJ1-1, reads DAMVIQNPRYQVTQFGKPVTLSCSQTLNHNVMYWYQQKSSQAPKLLFHYYDKDFNNEADTPDNFQSRRPNTSFCFLDIRSPGLGDTAMYLCATSRLLGMAFFGQGTRLTVV.